This TCR beta chain is from a study of blood T cell repertoires in COVID-19. For the study at large: Italy, Spain and the United States were the sources of the convalescent and acute COVID-19 samples. PBMCs, B-cell-depleted T cells, or T cells were the source of the cDNA or gDNA that made up the material.

The assay was immunoSEQ multiplex PCR, and TCRdb's table has in-frame clones only and misses some. The data hold approximately 300,000 clones, with around 88% observed a single time. Remarks on this clone: Other DNA sequences in the sample encode the same CDR3.

V lost 3 bases to trimming and J lost 3 bases; unmatched junction nucleotides: 6. Germline V gene sequence: CDR1 KGHSH, CDR2 LQKENI. The CDR3 extends over 16 amino acids. Material for sequencing was peripheral blood. The chain carries TRBV18 and TRBJ2-2; 8 positions agree with TRBD1. This sequence was found in a woman aged 50 to 60 with acute or convalescent COVID-19. The DNA for the CDR3 is TGTGCCAGCTCACCCCCGACAGGGGTTGACACCGGGGAGCTGTTTTTT. It yields the protein CASSPPTGVDTGELFF.